A selection of T cell receptor beta chains follows, all from one sample in a study of blood T cells in healthy people across ages. MiXCR was run by TCRdb on the 5' RACE reads, yielding one entry per CDR3 protein. The table lists over a million distinct CDR3 sequences, roughly 43% of them singletons. Sequencing input: blood. These receptors were obtained from a woman under 30 in good health. The CDR3 runs from the conserved cysteine through the conserved F or W. Each record gives: CDR3 length, V gene, J gene, CDR3 protein.

cdr3_length: 15
v_call: TRBV27
j_call: TRBJ1-6
cdr3_aa: CASSLWDRDNSPLHF

cdr3_length: 13
v_call: TRBV20-1
j_call: TRBJ1-2
cdr3_aa: CSAGGQGGYGYTF

cdr3_length: 14
v_call: TRBV4-1
j_call: TRBJ2-1
cdr3_aa: CASSQDSRGDEQFF

cdr3_length: 12
v_call: TRBV29-1
j_call: TRBJ2-1
cdr3_aa: CSVVKANNEQFF

cdr3_length: 15
v_call: TRBV11-2
j_call: TRBJ2-7
cdr3_aa: CASSSVGEVPYEQYF

cdr3_length: 16
v_call: TRBV9
j_call: TRBJ2-1
cdr3_aa: CASSARGLGVYNEQFF

cdr3_length: 12
v_call: TRBV29-1
j_call: TRBJ2-1
cdr3_aa: CSAPGQGDEQFF

cdr3_length: 13
v_call: TRBV29-1
j_call: TRBJ2-7
cdr3_aa: CSVKQGATYEQYF

cdr3_length: 11
v_call: TRBV20-1
j_call: TRBJ1-4
cdr3_aa: CSANFGLIMFF

cdr3_length: 15
v_call: TRBV25-1
j_call: TRBJ2-2
cdr3_aa: CASSDGGRGTGELFF

cdr3_length: 14
v_call: TRBV7-2
j_call: TRBJ2-1
cdr3_aa: CASSLRSAHNEQFF

cdr3_length: 13
v_call: TRBV27
j_call: NA
cdr3_aa: CASSLRLYNEQYF

cdr3_length: 12
v_call: TRBV29-1
j_call: TRBJ1-2
cdr3_aa: CSASQGASGYTF

cdr3_length: 14
v_call: TRBV7-2
j_call: TRBJ2-7
cdr3_aa: CASSQDWNSYEQYF

cdr3_length: 13
v_call: TRBV27
j_call: TRBJ2-4
cdr3_aa: CASSLDRLGIQYF

cdr3_length: 15
v_call: TRBV12-3/TRBV12-4
j_call: TRBJ1-2
cdr3_aa: CASSLARTGRNGYTF

cdr3_length: 14
v_call: TRBV20-1
j_call: TRBJ1-2
cdr3_aa: CSAETGDAVGGYTF

cdr3_length: 14
v_call: TRBV12-3/TRBV12-4
j_call: TRBJ2-1
cdr3_aa: CASKERGGPNEQFF

cdr3_length: 14
v_call: TRBV12-3/TRBV12-4
j_call: TRBJ1-5
cdr3_aa: CASSLQGTNQPQHF

cdr3_length: 15
v_call: TRBV9
j_call: TRBJ2-5
cdr3_aa: CASSVGGRGPETQYF

cdr3_length: 17
v_call: TRBV20-1
j_call: TRBJ2-1
cdr3_aa: CSARVGAERSSYNEQFF

cdr3_length: 13
v_call: TRBV6-5
j_call: TRBJ2-1
cdr3_aa: CASSYSQRTEQFF

cdr3_length: 16
v_call: TRBV7-2
j_call: TRBJ1-5
cdr3_aa: CASSRSWSEVSQPQHF

cdr3_length: 14
v_call: TRBV20-1
j_call: TRBJ2-2
cdr3_aa: CSASWTGGTGELFF

cdr3_length: 15
v_call: TRBV4-1
j_call: TRBJ1-5
cdr3_aa: CASSYSGEGNQPQHF

cdr3_length: 17
v_call: TRBV12-3/TRBV12-4
j_call: TRBJ2-6
cdr3_aa: CASSTRDCTSGANVLTF